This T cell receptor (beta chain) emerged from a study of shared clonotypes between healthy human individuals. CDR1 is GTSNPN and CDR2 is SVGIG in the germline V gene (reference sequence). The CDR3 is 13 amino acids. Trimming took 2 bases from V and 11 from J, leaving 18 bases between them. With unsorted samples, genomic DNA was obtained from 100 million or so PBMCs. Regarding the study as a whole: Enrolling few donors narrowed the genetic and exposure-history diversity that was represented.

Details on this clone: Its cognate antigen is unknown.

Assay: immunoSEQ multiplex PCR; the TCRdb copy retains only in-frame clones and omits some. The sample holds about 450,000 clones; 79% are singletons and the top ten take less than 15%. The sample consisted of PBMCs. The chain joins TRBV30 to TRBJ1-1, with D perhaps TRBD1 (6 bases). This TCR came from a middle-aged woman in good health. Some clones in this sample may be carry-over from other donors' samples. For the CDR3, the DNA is TGTGCCTGGAGTACTCGGGGGGCTTTCGGCGCTTTCTTT. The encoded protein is CAWSTRGAFGAFF.